A selection of T cell receptor beta chains follows, all from one sample in a study of T cells in Graves' hyperthyroidism and ophthalmopathy. TCRdb ran MiXCR on the multiplex PCR reads and lists one entry per CDR3 protein. The sample contains over 250,000 distinct CDR3 sequences, approximately 13% of which appear only once. Sequenced material: blood. The origin of the receptors is a woman aged 40-49 years with Graves' ophthalmopathy. Both conserved end residues are trimmed from each CDR3. The D gene is left open where the match is weak.

d_gene: NA
v_gene: TRBV6-1
CDR3aa: ASSEGRDTPLY

d_gene: NA
v_gene: TRBV2
CDR3aa: ASTGDSGANVLT

d_gene: NA
v_gene: TRBV25-1
CDR3aa: ASSQGVEGNNSPLH

d_gene: TRBD1
v_gene: TRBV3-1
CDR3aa: ASSHGQGSETNEKLF

d_gene: NA
v_gene: TRBV7-2
CDR3aa: ASSLKARSRNNEQF

d_gene: NA
v_gene: TRBV12-3/TRBV12-4
CDR3aa: ASSFLLSNNEQF

d_gene: NA
v_gene: TRBV18
CDR3aa: ASSPGVGSYEQY

d_gene: NA
v_gene: TRBV15
CDR3aa: ATSRARFGELF

d_gene: NA
v_gene: TRBV6-2/TRBV6-3
CDR3aa: ASTQDGLTYNEQF

d_gene: NA
v_gene: TRBV5-5
CDR3aa: ASSSRESSTDTQY

d_gene: TRBD1
v_gene: TRBV20-1
CDR3aa: SARDPGQGNNSPLH

d_gene: TRBD2
v_gene: TRBV7-2
CDR3aa: ASSPLQAGATDTQY

d_gene: NA
v_gene: TRBV24-1
CDR3aa: ATSSRHNEQF

d_gene: NA
v_gene: TRBV20-1
CDR3aa: SARDRSPKEQF

d_gene: NA
v_gene: TRBV5-1
CDR3aa: ASSELGGSYNEQF

d_gene: NA
v_gene: TRBV28
CDR3aa: ASSAIAPSTDTQY

d_gene: NA
v_gene: TRBV19
CDR3aa: ASSIGQGNNYEQY

d_gene: TRBD2
v_gene: TRBV28
CDR3aa: ASSSGGSIYEQY

d_gene: NA
v_gene: TRBV5-1
CDR3aa: ASSGRGLGTEAF

d_gene: NA
v_gene: TRBV28
CDR3aa: ASSRLGQPYEQY

d_gene: TRBD1
v_gene: TRBV29-1
CDR3aa: SVGTATGYT

d_gene: NA
v_gene: TRBV4-1
CDR3aa: ASSQGIGGGGYT

d_gene: TRBD1
v_gene: TRBV12-3/TRBV12-4
CDR3aa: ASRPTGGWETQY

d_gene: NA
v_gene: TRBV2
CDR3aa: ASSETRPDTEAF

d_gene: NA
v_gene: TRBV12-3/TRBV12-4
CDR3aa: ASNPRNTEAF

d_gene: NA
v_gene: TRBV6-1
CDR3aa: ASSASLPNQPQH

d_gene: NA
v_gene: TRBV28
CDR3aa: ASSQPGRSSYT

d_gene: TRBD1
v_gene: TRBV20-1
CDR3aa: SVPFQGAGETQY

d_gene: TRBD2
v_gene: TRBV4-1
CDR3aa: ASSHPFSGVSNTGELF

d_gene: TRBD1
v_gene: TRBV7-2
CDR3aa: ASSLGQGMSQPQH

d_gene: TRBD2
v_gene: TRBV4-2
CDR3aa: ASSRHGTSGDPSYEQY

d_gene: NA
v_gene: TRBV9
CDR3aa: ASSVHPSTDTQY

d_gene: NA
v_gene: TRBV28
CDR3aa: ASSPGGGALGEKLF

d_gene: TRBD1
v_gene: TRBV29-1
CDR3aa: SVARGRETQY

d_gene: TRBD1
v_gene: TRBV20-1
CDR3aa: SAHQGQGESETQY

d_gene: NA
v_gene: TRBV12-3/TRBV12-4
CDR3aa: ASSLGGYNYGYT

d_gene: TRBD1
v_gene: TRBV6-1
CDR3aa: ASSSGQGGQPQH